Each of the 30 T cell receptor beta chains below was sequenced from the same sample in a study of T cell clonality in common variable immunodeficiency. Overall study findings and caveats: Reportedly, TCR beta sequences from common variable immunodeficiency showed fewer deletions and N-nucleotide insertions.

Antigens of these TCRs are unknown. Clones were sequenced by immunoSEQ multiplex PCR, and TCRdb holds only the in-frame ones, with some missing. This repertoire lists fewer than 40,000 clones without singletons; more than 4.5% sits in the top ten. Sequenced input: peripheral blood mononuclear cells. These TCRs come from a human donor with common variable immunodeficiency.

In its sample, this clone was seen many times. CDR3: CASSFGVHEQFF. The sequenced part of the CDR3 DNA is TGTGCCAGCAGCTTCGGGGTTCATGAG. This chain connects TRBV7-9 to TRBJ2-1, with TRBD2 as a possible D gene (5 bases). The CDR3 extends 3 residues past the end of the read, so its final part is completed from the germline J gene. The CDR3 sequence is 12 residues long. Deletions cut 3 bases from V and 8 bases from J, with 8 bases between. Germline assignment: CDR1 SEHNR and CDR2 FQNEAQ (reference sequence).

Concerning this clone itself: The read finishes 3 residues shy of the CDR3 end, and the germline J gene is used to complete it. The chain joins TRBV2 to TRBJ1-5; 8 positions match TRBD1. There are 16 residues in the CDR3. The germline V gene has CDR1 SNHLY and CDR2 FYNNEI. After removal of 0 bases from V and 6 bases from J, the junction contained 7 bases not matched to a gene. The CDR3 reads CASSEALQGAGQPQHF. CDR3 DNA (partial): TGTGCCAGCAGTGAAGCGCTTCAGGGGGCCGGTCAGCCC.

A note on this clone: The DNA ends 3 residues before the CDR3 does, and the rest of the CDR3 is filled in from the germline J gene. The rearrangement uses TRBV11-3 and TRBJ1-2, with TRBD1 matching over 8 bases. J lost 6 bases, V lost 0 bases, and 6 bases had no gene match. The CDR3 has 15 amino acids. Germline CDR1 reads SGHNT; CDR2 reads YENEEA. Partial CDR3 DNA: TGTGCCAGCAGCTTAGATGGGGACAGGTTTGATGGC. Its protein is CASSLDGDRFDG. The full CDR3 protein is CASSLDGDRFDGYTF.

This clone has just a few counts. Read sequence stops 3 residues before the CDR3 end, and the germline J gene provides the missing end. V gene TRBV20-1 combines with J gene TRBJ2-7; D tentatively reads TRBD1 or TRBD2 (5 bases each). CDR3 length equals 14 residues. Trimming pared 3 bases from V and 3 bases from J, leaving 15 bases between. Germline V gives CDR1 DFQATT, CDR2 SNEGSKA (reference sequence). This chain's CDR3 is CSASFQGGGYEQYF. Partial CDR3 DNA: TGCAGTGCTAGTTTCCAGGGTGGAGGCTACGAG.

As to this clone: The CDR3 is cut off 3 residues early in the read; its end comes from the germline J gene. This rearrangement joins TRBV7-3 to TRBJ2-2, with D uncertain. V was trimmed by 5 bases and J by 5 bases, leaving 9 bases between them. The CDR3 is made up of 13 amino acids. Germline V gives CDR1 SGHTA, CDR2 FQGTGA. The chain's CDR3 is CASSPRLTGELFF. Incomplete CDR3 DNA: TGTGCCAGCAGCCCAAGGTTAACCGGGGAG.

This clone was counted many times. Read data end 3 residues before the CDR3 end; the end is taken from the germline J gene. V is TRBV19 and J is TRBJ1-2; D is unresolved. The CDR3 spans 14 residues. V was pared by 7 bases and J by 6 bases, with 18 bases between. Germline V lookup: CDR1 LNHDA, CDR2 SQIVND (reference sequence). The sequenced part of the CDR3 DNA is TGTGCCAGTAAGGTCCCCGTGGGCCTACATGGC. Translation: CASKVPVGLHG. The complete CDR3 protein is CASKVPVGLHGYTF. The entire variable domain, with the rest obtained from reference TRBV19 and TRBJ1-2, is as follows: DGGITQSPKYLFRKEGQNVTLSCEQNLNHDAMYWYRQDPGQGLRLIYYSQIVNDFQKGDIAEGYSVSREKKESFPLTVTSAQKNPTAFYLCASKVPVGLHGYTFGSGTRLTVV.

This clone was recorded at least ten times. The sequenced fragment ends 3 residues before the CDR3 boundary, so the rest is inferred from the germline J gene. V gene TRBV5-1 combines with J gene TRBJ2-5, with a possible D match to TRBD2 (6 bases). This CDR3 contains 17 residues. The germline CDR1 and CDR2 sequences are SGHRS and YFSETQ. V dropped 4 bases and J dropped 4 bases, with 23 bases sitting between them. The CDR3 reads CASSQDDLGGSGETQYF. The sequenced part of the CDR3 DNA is TGCGCCAGCAGCCAAGACGACCTCGGGGGAAGTGGAGAGACC.

A remark on this clone: With the read ending 3 residues before the CDR3 end, the germline J gene is used to fill in that end. The J gene is TRBJ2-1, the V gene TRBV20-1; TRBD2 aligns across 8 bases. The germline V gene encodes CDR1 DFQATT and CDR2 SNEGSKA (reference sequence). J lost 6 bases, V lost 6 bases, and 7 bases had no gene match. The CDR3 is 13 residues long. CDR3 residues: CSAGAGVGNEQFF. The CDR3 bases that were read are TGCAGTGCCGGAGCGGGGGTCGGCAATGAG.

Many counts were recorded for this clone. The read ends 3 residues before the CDR3 terminus; that terminus is restored from the germline J gene. The chain is built from TRBV20-1 and TRBJ2-1; D is ambiguous. Germline V gene sequence: CDR1 DFQATT, CDR2 SNEGSKA (reference sequence). Trimming cost V 2 bases and J 7 bases, with 3 bases left between them. The CDR3 spans 10 residues. CDR3 DNA, as far as it was read: TGCAGTGCTAGACAGAATGAG. Translation gives CSARQNE. The whole CDR3 sequence reads CSARQNEQFF.

This clone was seen a few times. The part of the CDR3 DNA that was read is TGTGCCAGCAGCTCGGAGGACAGGGTGAACACTGAA. Translating it yields CASSSEDRVNTE. The whole CDR3 sequence reads CASSSEDRVNTEAFF. This rearrangement joins TRBV7-9 to TRBJ1-1, with 8 bases fitting TRBD1. The read falls 3 residues short of the CDR3 end, and the missing part is taken from the germline J gene. The CDR3 has 15 residues. V lost 4 bases and J lost 0; bases outside the gene matches: 4. Germline-derived CDR1 and CDR2 are SEHNR and FQNEAQ (reference sequence).

In its sample, this clone was seen many times. The read stops 3 residues short of the end of the CDR3; the missing end is completed from the germline J gene. V gene TRBV5-1 combines with J gene TRBJ1-2; D is ambiguous. This CDR3 has 13 residues. V gave up 0 bases and J gave up 4 bases, with 7 bases separating them. Per the germline V gene, CDR1 is SGHRS and CDR2 is YFSETQ. CDR3 amino acids: CASSLGVGYGYTF. The sequenced part of the CDR3 DNA is TGCGCCAGCAGCTTGGGCGTCGGCTATGGC.

In its sample, this clone was seen a few times. From the germline J gene comes the end of the CDR3, since the read stops 3 residues before it. The chain carries TRBV11-2 and TRBJ2-5; possibly TRBD1 for D (6 bases). There are 15 residues in the CDR3. Trimming left V 2 bases short and J 3 bases short, with 13 bases between. Germline V gene sequence: CDR1 SGHAT, CDR2 FQNNGV. This CDR3 reads CASSLSRGREETQYF. CDR3 DNA, as far as it was read: TGTGCCAGCAGCTTATCCAGGGGCCGGGAAGAGACC.

Details on this clone: The CDR3 end lies 3 residues beyond the end of the read and is filled in from the germline J gene. This chain joins TRBV20-1 and TRBJ1-2, with D possibly matching TRBD1 (5 bases). The ends were cut back, 5 bases at V and 0 bases at J, with 19 bases in the middle. This CDR3 is 16 amino acids long. CDR1 DFQATT and CDR2 SNEGSKA come from the germline V gene (reference sequence). Partial CDR3 DNA: TGCAGTGCTCCCTCCGCAACAGGCCTAGCTAACTATGGC. As protein: CSAPSATGLANYG. The CDR3 as a whole reads CSAPSATGLANYGYTF.

There are many counts of this clone. Read data end 3 residues before the CDR3 end; the end is taken from the germline J gene. The chain joins TRBV18 to TRBJ1-1, with 7 bases aligning to TRBD1. With V trimmed by 11 bases and J by 4 bases, 10 bases remained unmatched. Germline V gene lookup returns CDR1 KGHSH and CDR2 LQKENI. The length of the CDR3 is 13 residues. The sequenced CDR3 bases are TGTGCCGGGCGACAGGGAGGATCCACTGAA. Translated, it gives CAGRQGGSTE. The whole CDR3 reads CAGRQGGSTEAFF.

This clone was detected a few times. The CDR3 extends 3 residues past the end of the read, so its final part is completed from the germline J gene. J is TRBJ1-3 and V is TRBV19, with TRBD1 matching 7 bases. The CDR3 sequence is 15 residues long. V lost 5 bases to trimming and J lost 0 bases; unmatched junction nucleotides: 4. Germline CDR1 LNHDA, CDR2 SQIVND (reference sequence). The sequenced CDR3 bases are TGTGCCAGTAGTGGAAGGACAGGCTCTGGAAACACC. It codes for CASSGRTGSGNT. The full CDR3 is CASSGRTGSGNTIYF.

This clone was counted at least ten times. The CDR3 end is not reached by the read, which stops 3 residues before it; the germline J gene fills it in. The genes are TRBV18 and TRBJ2-7; D is undetermined. The CDR3 is 13 residues long. The V gene lost 3 bases and the J gene lost 0 bases, with 6 bases spanning the gap. Looked up from germline, CDR1 is KGHSH and CDR2 is LQKENI. The CDR3 is CASSPEASYEQYF. The sequenced part of the CDR3 DNA is TGTGCCAGCTCACCCGAGGCCTCCTACGAG.

At least ten counts were recorded for this clone. The read is 3 residues too short to cover the CDR3 end, so that end is filled in from the germline J gene. The rearrangement uses TRBV18 and TRBJ2-3, with TRBD1 matching over 9 bases. Germline V CDR1 and CDR2: KGHSH, LQKENI. The CDR3 has 16 amino acids. V was clipped by 3 bases and J by 2 bases; unmatched bases: 6. CDR3 protein: CASSPTGQGVTDTQYF. CDR3 bases read: TGTGCCAGCTCACCGACGGGACAGGGAGTCACAGATACG.

The table lists this clone with a few counts. The read finishes 3 residues shy of the CDR3 end, and the germline J gene is used to complete it. The chain links TRBV30 to TRBJ1-6; D might be TRBD1 (5 bases). CDR3 length: 14 residues. Looked up from germline, CDR1 is GTSNPN and CDR2 is SVGIG (reference sequence). V was pared by 0 bases and J by 9 bases, with 12 bases between. The sequenced CDR3 bases are TGTGCCTGGAGTGTAGACAGCGAGAGTTCACCC. Translating gives CAWSVDSESSP. The full CDR3 protein is CAWSVDSESSPLHF.

This clone was observed at least ten times. The DNA ends 3 residues before the CDR3 does, and the rest of the CDR3 is filled in from the germline J gene. This chain uses TRBV18 with TRBJ2-2, with 7 bases fitting TRBD1. This CDR3 has 17 amino acids. The V gene's germline CDR1 is KGHSH and CDR2 LQKENI. With V trimmed by 4 bases and J by 5 bases, 13 bases remained unmatched. CDR3 amino acids: CASSRGQVSPTTGELFF. The DNA read from the CDR3 is TGTGCCAGCTCACGAGGACAGGTTTCCCCTACGACCGGGGAG.

The sample holds a few counts of this clone. The CDR3 loop reads CASGTGGINYGYTF. CDR3 DNA (partial): TGTGCCTCCGGGACAGGGGGCATCAACTATGGC. The rearrangement uses TRBV30 and TRBJ1-2; 12 nucleotides match TRBD1. Coverage ceases 3 residues before the CDR3 finishes, and the germline J gene fills in the end. The CDR3 is made up of 14 amino acids. J was trimmed by 2 bases and V by 7 bases; bases with no gene match: 5. Germline CDR1 reads GTSNPN; CDR2 reads SVGIG (reference sequence).

This clone was counted many times. The read gets to within 3 residues of the CDR3 end, and the germline J gene fills in the rest. This chain uses TRBV20-1 with TRBJ1-2, with 8 bases lining up with TRBD1. The germline CDR1 and CDR2 sequences are DFQATT and SNEGSKA (reference sequence). The CDR3 loop spans 19 amino acids. Trimming cost V 5 bases and J 2 bases; bases outside gene matches: 22. The part of the CDR3 DNA that was read is TGCAGTGCTCAGAATTCCGCCGGGACAGGAAACGCTCCAAACTATGGC. Its protein product is CSAQNSAGTGNAPNYG. The CDR3 reads in full as CSAQNSAGTGNAPNYGYTF.

This clone turned up a few times. Read sequence stops 3 residues before the CDR3 end, and the germline J gene provides the missing end. V usage is TRBV20-1 and J usage is TRBJ2-5; maybe TRBD1 (5 bases). Trimming stripped 5 bases from V and 3 bases from J, with 10 bases between. The CDR3 has 12 residues. CDR1 and CDR2 (germline): DFQATT, SNEGSKA (reference sequence). The CDR3 loop reads CSALGQEETQYF. The CDR3 DNA, read in part, is TGCAGTGCTCTCGGACAAGAAGAGACC.

This clone turned up a few times. CDR3 DNA (partial): TGTGCCAGTAGCTACGACAGGGGAAACAATCAGCCC. This translates into CASSYDRGNNQP. The CDR3 reads in full as CASSYDRGNNQPQHF. The rearrangement uses TRBV19 and TRBJ1-5; TRBD1 agrees at 8 bases. The read gets to within 3 residues of the CDR3 end, and the germline J gene fills in the rest. The CDR3 is made up of 15 amino acids. V shed 6 bases, J shed 3 bases, and the junction held 7 bases outside the gene matches. From germline, CDR1 is LNHDA and CDR2 SQIVND (reference sequence).

This clone showed up many times. The read terminates 3 residues ahead of where the CDR3 ends, so the germline J gene completes it. This chain joins TRBV7-2 and TRBJ1-6, with no clear D. Per germline, CDR1 SGHTA and CDR2 FQGNSA. This CDR3 is built from 11 residues. CDR3 bases read: TGTGCCAGCAGCTTTACAGTCCCC. Amino acids: CASSFTVP. The CDR3 in full is CASSFTVPLHF.

Relative to its sample, this clone is medium-sized. The DNA ends 3 residues before the CDR3 does, and the rest of the CDR3 is filled in from the germline J gene. The gene calls are TRBV10-1 and TRBJ1-3; D uncertain. This CDR3 contains 16 residues. Germline loops: CDR1 WNHNN, CDR2 SYGVQD (reference sequence). The V end lost 8 bases, the J end lost 2 bases, and 19 bases lay between the germline ends. CDR3 bases read: TGCGCCAGCGGGCGGACGCTCGAGCGGGCTGGAAACACC. Translating gives CASGRTLERAGNT. The CDR3 reads in full as CASGRTLERAGNTIYF.

Note on this clone: Read data end 3 residues before the CDR3 end; the end is taken from the germline J gene. The chain uses TRBV7-7 and TRBJ2-2, with D possibly matching TRBD1 (5 bases). This CDR3 contains 15 residues. The V and J ends lost 2 bases and 1 base respectively, with 8 bases between them. Per germline, CDR1 SSHAT and CDR2 FNYEAQ (reference sequence). Incomplete CDR3 DNA: TGTGCCAGCAGCTTAAACAGGCAGAACACCGGGGAG. The encoded protein is CASSLNRQNTGE. The full CDR3 protein reads CASSLNRQNTGELFF.

Details on this clone: The observed sequence ends 3 residues before the CDR3 terminus, with the missing tail filled in from the germline J gene. The chain employs TRBV19 and TRBJ2-2; D uncertain. The CDR3 has 11 residues. V lost 6 bases, J lost 10 bases, and 9 bases lay in between. Per the germline V gene, CDR1 is LNHDA and CDR2 is SQIVND (reference sequence). The chain's CDR3 is CASSPSLELFF. The part of the CDR3 DNA that was read is TGTGCCAGTAGCCCCTCTTTGGAG.

This clone was detected a few times. The read gets to within 3 residues of the CDR3 end, and the germline J gene fills in the rest. The chain has TRBV2 and TRBJ2-7; TRBD1 agrees at 10 bases. Germline CDR1 SNHLY, CDR2 FYNNEI. The CDR3 runs 14 residues. The junction had 10 bases not matched to a gene; V was cut back by 10 bases and J by 4 bases. The sequenced CDR3 bases are TGTGCCACGCAAGACAGGGGGCACGAATACGAG. Amino acids: CATQDRGHEYE. The whole CDR3 reads CATQDRGHEYEQYF.

This clone was observed a handful of times. With the read ending 3 residues before the CDR3 end, the germline J gene is used to fill in that end. This chain links TRBV6-2 or TRBV6-3 with TRBJ1-2; possible D gene TRBD1, 6 bases. Trimming removed 6 bases at V and 4 bases at J, with 12 bases between. Germline V gene sequence: CDR1 MNHEY, CDR2 SVGEGT. This CDR3 has 13 amino acids. The CDR3 region is CASSYRTVYGYTF. The CDR3 bases that were read are TGTGCCAGCAGCTATAGGACAGTCTATGGC.

With regard to this clone: Read data end 3 residues before the CDR3 end; the end is taken from the germline J gene. The chain carries TRBV19 and TRBJ1-2, with 9 bases fitting TRBD1. V lost 3 bases and J lost 4; bases outside the gene matches: 9. CDR3 size: 16 residues. In germline, CDR1 is LNHDA, CDR2 SQIVND (reference sequence). CDR3 amino acids: CASSISGTGNFYGYTF. CDR3 DNA, as far as it was read: TGTGCCAGTAGTATCTCCGGGACAGGGAACTTCTATGGC.